Here is one TCR beta chain with its context. Participants, about 18 to 100 years old, spanned around 25 US areas. Participants were placed into cohorts based on the clinical history they reported. The CDR3 loop spans 13 amino acids. Trimming at V came to 4 bases and at J to 4 bases, leaving 3 bases not matched to a gene. Germline assignment: CDR1 LGHDT and CDR2 YNNKEL (reference sequence). These data belong to a study of blood T cell repertoires in COVID-19. Looking at the study overall: Some COVID-19 samples were acute and others convalescent; all came from the United States, Italy and Spain.

As originally analysed: Researchers report that nucleated cell counts were estimated from reference gene primer amplification. Libraries were prepared by immunoSEQ multiplex PCR; TCRdb keeps only in-frame clonotypes and omits some of them. That table gives V, J and clone size, and the DNA gave D and trimming. The table shows fewer than 300,000 clones, with 85% occurring only once. The sequenced sample was PBMCs or T cells enriched from blood (not recorded which). The clonotype originates from a woman aged 50 to 65 who had recovered from COVID-19. V and J are TRBV3-1 (or the pseudogene TRBV3-2) and TRBJ1-1, with TRBD1 identical over 7 bases. In DNA form, the CDR3 reads TGTGCCAGCAGCCCTAACAGGGGCACTGAAGCTTTCTTT. It translates to CASSPNRGTEAFF.